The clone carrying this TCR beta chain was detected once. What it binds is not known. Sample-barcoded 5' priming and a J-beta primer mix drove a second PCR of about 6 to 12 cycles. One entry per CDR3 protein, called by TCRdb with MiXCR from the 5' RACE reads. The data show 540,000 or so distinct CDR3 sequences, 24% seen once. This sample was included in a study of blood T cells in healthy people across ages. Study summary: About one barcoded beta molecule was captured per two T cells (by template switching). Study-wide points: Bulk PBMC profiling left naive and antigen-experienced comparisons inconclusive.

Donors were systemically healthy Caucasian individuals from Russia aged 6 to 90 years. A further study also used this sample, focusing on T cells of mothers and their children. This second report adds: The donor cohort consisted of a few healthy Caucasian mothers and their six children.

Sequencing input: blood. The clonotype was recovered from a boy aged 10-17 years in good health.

The CDR3 DNA reads as TGTGCCAGCAGCGCAGGCCCGGGGGTGAATGACGGCTACACCTTC. It specifies CASSAGPGVNDGYTF. This chain joins TRBV5-5 and TRBJ1-2; tentative D call: TRBD1 (5 bases). The germline V gene encodes CDR1 SGHKS and CDR2 YYEKEE (reference sequence). CDR3 length: 15 residues. V lost 4 bases, J lost 8 bases, and 21 bases lay in between. Supplemented by reference TRBV5-5 and TRBJ1-2, the full variable domain reads DAGVTQSPTHLIKTRGQQVTLRCSPISGHKSVSWYQQVLGQGPQFIFQYYEKEERGRGNFPDRFSARQFPNYSSELNVNALLLGDSALYLCASSAGPGVNDGYTFGSGTRLTVV.